This entry lists 21 T cell receptor beta chains sequenced from one sample in a study of blood T cell repertoires in COVID-19. Clones were sequenced by immunoSEQ multiplex PCR, and TCRdb holds only the in-frame ones, with some missing. This sample has more than 85,000 clones, with about three quarters found just once. Source material: peripheral blood. These receptors all stem from a human donor in a cohort sampled during active or convalescent COVID-19.

The chain links TRBV7-2 to TRBJ2-3, with D maybe TRBD2 (6 bases). The CDR3 loop spans 14 amino acids. Per the germline V gene, CDR1 is SGHTA and CDR2 is FQGNSA. Trimming shortened V by 0 bases and J by 5 bases, and 9 bases separated the two germline ends. CDR3 DNA sequence: TGTGCCAGCAGCTTAGCGATGGGGGGAGATACGCAGTATTTT. Amino acids: CASSLAMGGDTQYF.

This clone occurred a few times. J is TRBJ1-5 and V is TRBV4-1, with TRBD1 as a possible D gene (5 bases). CDR3 size: 16 residues. Trimming shortened V by 2 bases and J by 1 base, and 12 bases separated the two germline ends. Looked up from germline, CDR1 is MGHRA and CDR2 is YSYEKL. The CDR3 protein is CASSQRGAGSNQPQHF. CDR3 nucleotide sequence: TGCGCCAGCAGCCAACGAGGGGCGGGAAGCAATCAGCCCCAGCATTTT.

The rearrangement links TRBV2 to TRBJ2-5; 8 positions match TRBD1. V dropped 8 bases and J dropped 4; count of bases not matched to a gene: 9. The CDR3 is 14 amino acids. The germline CDR1 and CDR2 sequences are SNHLY and FYNNEI. CDR3 loop: CASDGQGVGETQYF. CDR3 DNA sequence: TGTGCCAGCGACGGACAGGGAGTGGGAGAGACCCAGTACTTC.

The rearrangement uses TRBV5-4 and TRBJ2-5, with D possibly TRBD1 on 5 matching bases. Germline lookup yields CDR1 SGHNT and CDR2 YYREEE (reference sequence). The V end was cut by 1 base, the J end by 2 bases, with 18 bases between. The CDR3 has 17 amino acids. CDR3 DNA sequence: TGTGCCAGCAGCTTGCTCTATCGTGGCAGGGCTCAAGAGACCCAGTACTTC. Translated, it gives CASSLLYRGRAQETQYF.

The chain employs TRBV12-3 or TRBV12-4 and TRBJ1-2; 8 bases agree with TRBD1. V gave up 7 bases and J gave up 3 bases; unmatched junction bases: 4. The CDR3 covers 13 residues. CDR3 loop: CASTLTGDYGYTF. The DNA for the CDR3 is TGTGCCAGCACCCTGACAGGGGACTATGGCTACACCTTC.

This chain connects TRBV19 to TRBJ2-7; 7 bases are a match to TRBD1. Germline lookup yields CDR1 LNHDA and CDR2 SQIVND (reference sequence). V dropped 6 bases and J dropped 0; count of bases not matched to a gene: 8. This CDR3 has 15 amino acids. Here the CDR3 DNA reads TGTGCCAGTAGCCGGGGACAGCTCCTCTCCTACGAGCAGTACTTC. This sequence encodes CASSRGQLLSYEQYF.

The chain is built from TRBV24-1 and TRBJ2-2; the D gene is possibly TRBD2 (7 bases). CDR3 length: 13 residues. Trimming took 9 bases from V and 6 from J, leaving 13 bases between them. Per germline, CDR1 KGHDR and CDR2 SFDVKD. CDR3 bases: TGTGCCACCGGCGGGGGCGCGGCCGGGGAGCTGTTTTTT. Encoded protein: CATGGGAAGELFF.

The CDR3 here is CASSIEITGNTEAFF. The CDR3 DNA is TGTGCCAGTAGTATCGAAATTACAGGGAACACTGAAGCTTTCTTT. The chain links TRBV19 to TRBJ1-1, with a weak D call TRBD1 (5 bases). The CDR3 sequence is 15 residues long. Germline assignment: CDR1 LNHDA and CDR2 SQIVND (reference sequence). Trimming took off 3 bases at V and 1 base at J, with 12 bases between the two ends.

The chain has TRBV7-3 and TRBJ2-7; 10 nucleotides line up with TRBD1. Germline V gene data show CDR1 as SGHTA and CDR2 as FQGTGA. V gave up 2 bases and J gave up 4 bases; unmatched junction bases: 5. The CDR3 length is 15 residues. The CDR3 reads CASSLAGTGVYEQYF. CDR3 nucleotide sequence: TGTGCCAGCAGCTTAGCAGGGACAGGGGTGTACGAGCAGTACTTC. The entire variable domain, with the rest obtained from reference TRBV7-3 and TRBJ2-7, is as follows: GAGVSQTPSNKVTEKGKYVELRCDPISGHTALYWYRQSLGQGPEFLIYFQGTGAADDSGLPNDRFFAVRPEGSVSTLKIQRTERGDSAVYLCASSLAGTGVYEQYFGPGTRLTVT.

This clone is a singleton in its sample. Written as DNA, the CDR3 is TGCGCCAGCAGCCAACTAGCGGGGGGGACCTACGAGCAGTACTTC. Translated, it gives CASSQLAGGTYEQYF. V usage is TRBV4-3 and J usage is TRBJ2-7; 12 nucleotides align to TRBD2. The CDR3 has 15 residues. Per the germline V gene, CDR1 is LGHNA and CDR2 is YSLEER. V lost 2 bases, J lost 2 bases, and 1 base stayed unmatched.

The chain carries TRBV6-2 or TRBV6-3 and TRBJ1-4; 7 bases fit TRBD1. The germline V gene encodes CDR1 MNHEY and CDR2 SVGEGT. The length of the CDR3 is 15 residues. Trimming took 4 bases from V and 8 from J; bases not matched to a gene: 10. This chain's CDR3 is CASSSTGVRREKLFF. CDR3 sequence (DNA): TGTGCCAGCAGTTCCACAGGGGTTCGACGCGAAAAACTGTTTTTT.

The V gene is TRBV4-1, the J gene TRBJ1-5; D is possibly TRBD1 (6 bases). Per the germline V gene, CDR1 is MGHRA and CDR2 is YSYEKL. The CDR3 runs 18 residues. Trimming took off 0 bases at V and 3 bases at J, with 18 bases between the two ends. In DNA form, the CDR3 reads TGCGCCAGCAGCCAAGAAGACAGGTGGCAGAGGCCCAATCAGCCCCAGCATTTT. Its protein product is CASSQEDRWQRPNQPQHF.

The rearrangement links TRBV3-1 (or the pseudogene TRBV3-2) to TRBJ2-7; TRBD1 agrees at 11 bases. The trim removed 3 bases at V and 5 bases at J, leaving 9 bases unmatched. Germline loops: CDR1 LGHDT, CDR2 YNNKEL (reference sequence). The CDR3 covers 16 residues. Here the CDR3 DNA reads TGTGCCAGCAGCCAGAGACGGACAGGGGGCGGGCACGAGCAGTACTTC. Protein product: CASSQRRTGGGHEQYF.

The genes are TRBV19 and TRBJ2-1, with a tentative D call TRBD1 (6 bases). Germline assignment: CDR1 LNHDA and CDR2 SQIVND (reference sequence). CDR3 size: 14 residues. Trimming left V 6 bases short and J 9 bases short, with 18 bases between. DNA for the CDR3: TGTGCCAGTAGAACCCAAACAGGGATCGGTGAGCAGTTCTTC. Residues: CASRTQTGIGEQFF. The entire variable domain, with the rest obtained from reference TRBV19 and TRBJ2-1, is as follows: DGGITQSPKYLFRKEGQNVTLSCEQNLNHDAMYWYRQDPGQGLRLIYYSQIVNDFQKGDIAEGYSVSREKKESFPLTVTSAQKNPTAFYLCASRTQTGIGEQFFGPGTRLTVL.

The chain combines TRBV28 with TRBJ2-4; possible D gene TRBD2, 6 bases. The CDR3 runs 11 residues. V gave up 7 bases and J gave up 5 bases, with 6 bases separating them. The germline CDR1 and CDR2 sequences are MDHEN and SYDVKM. As DNA, the CDR3 is TGTGCCAGCAAGCGGGAAAACATTCAGTACTTC. This gives the protein CASKRENIQYF.

The chain joins TRBV6-6 to TRBJ1-5; D is unresolved. The CDR3 totals 13 residues. Germline V gives CDR1 MNHNY, CDR2 SVGAGI (reference sequence). V gave up 6 bases and J gave up 6 bases, with 12 bases separating them. Written as DNA, the CDR3 is TGTGCCAGCAGCTCAAAACGCGGTCAGCCCCAGCATTTT. It codes for CASSSKRGQPQHF.

This clone was found once. The chain employs TRBV12-3 or TRBV12-4 and TRBJ1-5; TRBD1 is a possible D gene (5 bases). Trimming removed 2 bases from V and 4 bases from J, with 6 bases in between. This CDR3 contains 13 residues. The CDR3 region has the DNA TGTGCCAGCAGTTTAAAGGGGAATCAGCCCCAGCATTTT. Protein product: CASSLKGNQPQHF.

The chain joins TRBV6-5 to TRBJ1-4; the D gene is possibly TRBD1 (6 bases). The CDR3 has 15 amino acids. With 1 base removed from V and 8 bases from J, the gap between germline ends came to 14 bases. The germline CDR1 and CDR2 sequences are MNHEY and SVGAGI. The CDR3 DNA is TGTGCCAGCAGTTACTGGACAGATAGAGGAGAAAAACTGTTTTTT. This sequence encodes CASSYWTDRGEKLFF.

At least ten counts were recorded for this clone. The chain uses TRBV6-2 or TRBV6-3 and TRBJ1-2; D not certain. Germline CDR1 and CDR2: MNHEY and SVGEGT. Trimming removed 0 bases at V and 11 bases at J, with 13 bases between. CDR3 length: 13 residues. The CDR3 bases are TGTGCCAGCAGTTACTCGAGCGCGGATTCGTACACCTTC. As protein: CASSYSSADSYTF.

The V and J genes are TRBV21-1 and TRBJ2-4; the table's D call, TRBD2, has no DNA check behind it. TRBV21-1 is labeled a pseudogene. The CDR3 contains 16 residues. The CDR3 nucleotides are TGTGCCAGCAGCTCTCAGACTAGCGGGAGAAAAAACATTCAGTACTTC. It encodes CASSSQTSGRKNIQYF.

This chain joins TRBV5-1 and TRBJ1-4; TRBD1 aligns across 7 bases. The CDR3 loop spans 15 amino acids. The germline V gene encodes CDR1 SGHRS and CDR2 YFSETQ. The trim removed 4 bases at V and 5 bases at J, leaving 8 bases unmatched. The CDR3 DNA reads as TGCGCCAGCAGCGACGTAGAGGGGGCGAATGAAAAACTGTTTTTT. Protein sequence: CASSDVEGANEKLFF.